A single sample is the source of the 12 T cell receptor beta chains below, sequenced in a study of blood T cell repertoires in COVID-19. Data came from immunoSEQ multiplex PCR; TCRdb stores just in-frame clones and leaves some out. The table includes 25,000 to 30,000 clones, roughly 80% detected once. The material sequenced was peripheral blood. These receptors all come from a man in his 70s with acute or convalescent COVID-19.

In this sample, this clone turned up once. The genes are TRBV5-6 and TRBJ1-6; no definite D call. Germline V gives CDR1 SGHDT, CDR2 YYEEEE. The germline V and J ends were trimmed by 0 bases and 4 bases, with 5 bases remaining between them. The CDR3 has 14 amino acids. This CDR3 reads CASSLVGYNSPLHF. DNA for the CDR3: TGTGCCAGCAGCTTGGTCGGTTATAATTCACCCCTCCACTTT. Using reference TRBV5-6 and TRBJ1-6 for the parts outside the CDR3, the full variable domain is DAGVTQSPTHLIKTRGQQVTLRCSPKSGHDTVSWYQQALGQGPQFIFQYYEEEERQRGNFPDRFSGHQFPNYSSELNVNALLLGDSALYLCASSLVGYNSPLHFGNGTRLTVT.

The chain employs TRBV6-1 and TRBJ2-3, with TRBD2 matching 7 bases. V shed 2 bases, J shed 5 bases, and the junction held 10 bases outside the gene matches. This CDR3 is 16 amino acids long. CDR1 and CDR2 (germline): MNHNS, SASEGT. The CDR3 spells CASSEIGGGAGDTQYF. CDR3 bases: TGTGCCAGCAGTGAAATTGGGGGAGGGGCTGGAGATACGCAGTATTTT.

The V gene is TRBV18, the J gene TRBJ1-4, with D uncertain. Germline V gene lookup returns CDR1 KGHSH and CDR2 LQKENI. V lost 6 bases to trimming and J lost 2 bases, with 16 bases between them. The CDR3 spans 16 residues. CDR3 sequence (DNA): TGTGCCAGCTCTCCGGCTAGTACGACGACTAATGAAAAACTGTTTTTT. This encodes CASSPASTTTNEKLFF.

V usage is TRBV27 and J usage is TRBJ1-1, with TRBD1 as a possible D gene (5 bases). V lost 8 bases and J lost 0, with 16 bases in between. Germline values: CDR1 MNHEY, CDR2 SMNVEV (reference sequence). CDR3 length: 15 residues. Here the CDR3 reads CASVPQGGVNTEAFF. The CDR3, as DNA: TGTGCCAGCGTCCCCCAGGGTGGTGTGAACACTGAAGCTTTCTTT.

This clone has only a few counts. The rearrangement links TRBV19 to TRBJ1-5; D possibly corresponds to TRBD1 (6 bases). The length of the CDR3 is 14 residues. The germline V gene has CDR1 LNHDA and CDR2 SQIVND (reference sequence). V was cut by 5 bases and J by 3 bases, with 11 bases left in between. The CDR3 region is CASSLDSFNQPQHF. The CDR3 DNA follows: TGTGCCAGTAGTCTGGACAGCTTCAATCAGCCCCAGCATTTT.

This rearrangement joins TRBV9 to TRBJ1-5, with 7 bases that match TRBD1. Germline V gene lookup returns CDR1 SGDLS and CDR2 YYNGEE. CDR3 size: 15 residues. V lost 1 base, J lost 5 bases, and 6 bases stayed unmatched. The CDR3 DNA reads TGTGCCAGCAGCGTAACCGGGACAGTCGATCAGCCCCAGCATTTT. It translates to CASSVTGTVDQPQHF.

The V call is TRBV4-3, the J call TRBJ1-4; D gene uncertain. CDR1 LGHNA and CDR2 YSLEER come from the germline V gene. The CDR3 has 14 residues. Trimming removed 1 base at V and 4 bases at J, with 7 bases between. CDR3 sequence reads: CASSQGDFNEKLFF. The CDR3 DNA follows: TGCGCCAGCAGCCAAGGAGACTTTAATGAAAAACTGTTTTTT.

The chain couples TRBV4-3 to TRBJ2-2, with D perhaps matching TRBD2 (6 bases). V lost 4 bases to trimming and J lost 5 bases, with 11 bases between them. CDR3 length equals 14 residues. CDR1 and CDR2 from the germline V gene are LGHNA and YSLEER. CDR3 sequence: CASSRLRGTGELFF. CDR3 sequence (DNA): TGCGCCAGCAGCCGCCTACGGGGGACCGGGGAGCTGTTTTTT.

The gene calls are TRBV27 and TRBJ2-3, with D tentatively TRBD2 (6 bases). The germline gives CDR1 MNHEY, CDR2 SMNVEV (reference sequence). The CDR3 is 15 residues long. V lost 1 base, J lost 4 bases, and 12 bases lay in between. This CDR3 is CASSLFGGLADTQYF. The CDR3 DNA is TGTGCCAGCAGTTTATTCGGGGGATTGGCAGATACGCAGTATTTT.

V is TRBV27 and J is TRBJ1-3; maybe TRBD1 (5 bases). Germline V lookup: CDR1 MNHEY, CDR2 SMNVEV (reference sequence). Deletions cut 6 bases from V and 4 bases from J, with 13 bases between. This CDR3 region has 14 residues. The chain's CDR3 is CASSVGPSGNTIYF. In DNA form, the CDR3 reads TGTGCCAGCAGCGTGGGGCCTTCGGGAAACACCATATATTTT.

Note on this clone: The limits of the CDR3 on the DNA are not certain, so only TCRdb's listed CDR3 is given. The chain employs TRBV28 and TRBJ1-2. CDR1 and CDR2 (germline): MDHEN, SYDVKM. Inclusive of both ends, the CDR3 amounts to 18 amino acids. This CDR3 is CASSSSGKIGGAHYGYTF.

This clone was seen just once. The chain uses TRBV7-2 and TRBJ2-2, with 14 nucleotides matching TRBD2. CDR1 SGHTA and CDR2 FQGNSA come from the germline V gene. CDR3 length: 17 residues. Losses at the gene ends were 5 bases for V and 4 bases for J; bases not matched to a gene: 6. The CDR3 region is CASSLGTSGRGTGELFF. The CDR3 bases are TGTGCCAGCAGCCTCGGGACTAGCGGGAGAGGCACCGGGGAGCTGTTTTTT.